This record concerns one T cell receptor (beta chain) sequence. Germline CDR1 reads SGHAT; CDR2 reads FQDESV (reference sequence). V trimming: 7 bases; J trimming: 2 bases; junction bases outside the gene matches: 11. The CDR3 covers 16 residues. The data originate from a study of blood T cell repertoires in COVID-19. Whole-study context: PBMCs, B-cell-depleted T cells, or T cells provided the cDNA or gDNA that made up the material.

Profiled with immunoSEQ multiplex PCR; TCRdb holds only in-frame clones, not every one. The sample has 130,000 or so clones, 82% seen once. Sequenced sample: peripheral blood. The rearrangement joins TRBV11-1 to TRBJ2-1; 7 bases map to TRBD2. The receptor's source is a woman in her sixties or seventies with acute or convalescent COVID-19. Here the CDR3 DNA reads TGTGCCAGCATCCCGGGAGGAAGGGGCGCCTACAATGAGCAGTTCTTC. Translated, it gives CASIPGGRGAYNEQFF.